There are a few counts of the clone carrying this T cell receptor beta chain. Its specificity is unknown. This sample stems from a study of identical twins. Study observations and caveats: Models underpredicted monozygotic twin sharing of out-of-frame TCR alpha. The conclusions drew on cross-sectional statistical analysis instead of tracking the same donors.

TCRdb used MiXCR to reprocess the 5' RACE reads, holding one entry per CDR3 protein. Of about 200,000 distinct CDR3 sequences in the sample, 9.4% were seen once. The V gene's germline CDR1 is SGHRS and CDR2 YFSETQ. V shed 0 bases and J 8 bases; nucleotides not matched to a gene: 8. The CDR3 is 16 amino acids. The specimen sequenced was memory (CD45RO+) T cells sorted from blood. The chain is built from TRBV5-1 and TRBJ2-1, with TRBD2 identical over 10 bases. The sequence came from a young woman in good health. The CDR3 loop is CASSLGSRAGGDEQFF. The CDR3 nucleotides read TGCGCCAGCAGCTTGGGTTCGCGAGCGGGAGGGGATGAGCAGTTCTTC. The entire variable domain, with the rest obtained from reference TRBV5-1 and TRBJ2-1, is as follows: KAGVTQTPRYLIKTRGQQVTLSCSPISGHRSVSWYQQTPGQGLQFLFEYFSETQRNKGNFPGRFSGRQFSNSRSEMNVSTLELGDSALYLCASSLGSRAGGDEQFFGPGTRLTVL.